The present T cell receptor beta chain was sequenced within a study of blood T cells in healthy people across ages. This clonotype was counted between two and nine times. CDR3 size: 17 residues. Looked up from germline, CDR1 is SEHNR and CDR2 is FQNEAQ (reference sequence). Trimming at V came to 5 bases and at J to 5 bases, leaving 15 bases not matched to a gene. Together with a sample-barcoded 5' primer, a J-beta primer mix was included in a second PCR lasting about 7 to 12 cycles. Each CDR3 protein is one row after TCRdb ran MiXCR on the 5' RACE reads. The sample lists 800,000 to 950,000 distinct CDR3 sequences; roughly 28% were seen once. This same sample was also taken into another study, of T cells of mothers and their children.

The chain has TRBV7-9 and TRBJ2-7; TRBD1 agrees at 10 bases. The sequencing input was blood. The TCR was taken from a woman aged 40 to 55 in good health. CDR3 sequence reads: CASSLVFYGTGDHEQYF. The CDR3 DNA follows: TGTGCCAGCAGCCTCGTATTTTATGGGACAGGGGACCACGAGCAGTACTTC.